A single sample gave rise to the 30 T cell receptor beta chains below, sequenced in a study of T cell clonotyping in hematopoietic cell transplantation. Assay used: immunoSEQ multiplex PCR; TCRdb lists only in-frame clones, some missing. The sample records approximately 30,000 clones, nearly 97% being singletons. Input material: peripheral blood mononuclear cells. Source of these receptors: a man in his fifties or sixties in good health. Some clones in this sample may be carry-over from other donors' samples.

The rearrangement joins TRBV5-1 to TRBJ2-2, with 7 bases identical to TRBD2. Germline CDR1 reads SGHRS; CDR2 reads YFSETQ. The CDR3 sequence is 16 residues long. The V gene end was trimmed by 1 base and the J gene end by 2 bases; junction bases not matched to a gene: 5. Here the CDR3 reads CASSLMASGNTGELFF. The DNA for the CDR3 is TGCGCCAGCAGCTTGATGGCTAGCGGAAACACCGGGGAGCTGTTTTTT.

The chain combines TRBV6-5 with TRBJ1-2; D gene unclear. Germline CDR1 MNHEY, CDR2 SVGAGI. V was cut by 6 bases and J by 2 bases, with 16 bases left in between. This CDR3 comprises 15 residues. The CDR3 sequence: CASRPTMTRNYGYTF. In DNA form, the CDR3 reads TGTGCCAGCAGGCCGACAATGACACGCAACTATGGCTACACCTTC.

This chain links TRBV5-1 with TRBJ2-5, with 8 bases lining up with TRBD1. Germline loops: CDR1 SGHRS, CDR2 YFSETQ. The V and J ends lost 2 bases and 5 bases, in that order; junction bases with no gene match: 8. The CDR3 contains 15 residues. This CDR3 is CASSFKDAGGETQYF. DNA of the CDR3: TGCGCCAGCAGCTTTAAGGATGCAGGGGGCGAGACCCAGTACTTC.

V usage is TRBV28 and J usage is TRBJ2-2; D is unresolved. This CDR3 is 15 amino acids long. The germline CDR1 and CDR2 sequences are MDHEN and SYDVKM. V lost 1 base, J lost 0 bases, and 6 bases lay in between. CDR3 DNA sequence: TGTGCCAGCAGTTTATCGACACCGAACACCGGGGAGCTGTTTTTT. It yields the protein CASSLSTPNTGELFF.

The chain carries TRBV4-2 and TRBJ2-3, with 16 bases aligning to TRBD2. The CDR3 is made up of 18 amino acids. CDR1 is LGHNA, CDR2 YNFKEQ, per germline. Losses at the gene ends were 0 bases for V and 2 bases for J; bases not matched to a gene: 2. Here the CDR3 reads CASSQEGLAGGSTDTQYF. DNA of the CDR3: TGTGCCAGCAGCCAAGAGGGACTAGCGGGGGGGTCCACAGATACGCAGTATTTT.

The chain carries TRBV4-1 and TRBJ2-5; 9 bases match TRBD2. The CDR3 extends over 15 amino acids. CDR1 MGHRA and CDR2 YSYEKL come from the germline V gene. Trimming removed 0 bases from V and 5 bases from J; junction bases left unmatched: 4. CDR3 loop: CASSQERGGAETQYF. The CDR3 nucleotides read TGCGCCAGCAGCCAAGAACGCGGGGGGGCCGAGACCCAGTACTTC.

CDR3 DNA: TGTGCCAGCAGCTTAGGGGCCAATCAGCCCCAGCATTTT. Translation: CASSLGANQPQHF. The V and J genes are TRBV7-9 and TRBJ1-5; unclear D gene. Trimming removed 1 base from V and 3 bases from J, with 4 bases in between. CDR3 length equals 13 residues. The germline V gene has CDR1 SEHNR and CDR2 FQNEAQ (reference sequence).

This rearrangement joins TRBV5-1 to TRBJ2-7; a weak D match, TRBD2 (7 bases). The CDR3 length is 14 residues. V dropped 6 bases and J dropped 0 bases, with 13 bases sitting between them. Germline assignment: CDR1 SGHRS and CDR2 YFSETQ. The CDR3 nucleotides are TGCGCCAGCACTAAGGGGGGGAGCTCCTACGAGCAGTACTTC. The encoded protein is CASTKGGSSYEQYF. The variable domain in full, completed from reference TRBV5-1 and TRBJ2-7, reads KAGVTQTPRYLIKTRGQQVTLSCSPISGHRSVSWYQQTPGQGLQFLFEYFSETQRNKGNFPGRFSGRQFSNSRSEMNVSTLELGDSALYLCASTKGGSSYEQYFGPGTRLTVT.

Comments on this clone: Compared with germline, one end of the junction differs, possibly owing to a read error. The V gene is TRBV7-2, the J gene TRBJ1-6; the D gene is possibly TRBD1 (5 bases). CDR3 length: 16 amino acids. Germline loops: CDR1 SGHTA, CDR2 FQGNSA. For the CDR3, the DNA is TGTGCCAGCAACTTAATCCCGGGGCCGTATAATTCACCCCTCCACTTT. Translation gives CASNLIPGPYNSPLHF.

CDR3 DNA: TGTGCCAGCAGTTATATTCGGGGATCCTTCTACAATGAGCAGTTCTTC. Residues: CASSYIRGSFYNEQFF. The chain has TRBV6-5 and TRBJ2-1; D might be TRBD2 (5 bases). V dropped 3 bases and J dropped 3 bases, with 15 bases sitting between them. This CDR3 is built from 16 residues. The V gene's germline CDR1 is MNHEY and CDR2 SVGAGI.

The chain combines TRBV5-4 with TRBJ1-2, with D possibly being TRBD1 (6 bases). V lost 0 bases and J 8 bases, leaving 17 bases between the germline ends. The CDR3 runs 15 residues. Germline CDR1 is SGHNT and CDR2 is YYREEE (reference sequence). CDR3 protein: CASSLASEGGRGYTF. Written as DNA, the CDR3 is TGTGCCAGCAGCTTGGCCTCGGAAGGGGGAAGAGGCTACACCTTC.

V and J are TRBV14 and TRBJ1-1; TRBD1 aligns across 9 bases. The junction had 5 bases not matched to a gene; V was cut back by 4 bases and J by 5 bases. In germline, CDR1 is SGHDN, CDR2 FVKESK. The CDR3 spans 14 residues. CDR3 nucleotide sequence: TGTGCCAGCAGCCGACAGACAGGGGGGACTGAAGCTTTCTTT. This gives the protein CASSRQTGGTEAFF.

The chain has TRBV27 and TRBJ2-5; no definite D call. V lost 2 bases to trimming and J lost 3 bases, with 16 bases between them. Germline CDR1 and CDR2: MNHEY and SMNVEV (reference sequence). The CDR3 runs to 16 residues. CDR3 in DNA: TGTGCCAGCAGTTTAGGAACCCTGGGAAAAAAAGAGACCCAGTACTTC. Translation: CASSLGTLGKKETQYF.

This chain uses TRBV14 with TRBJ1-1; D ambiguous. V was clipped by 5 bases and J by 12 bases, with 25 bases between them. This CDR3 is built from 15 residues. Germline loops: CDR1 SGHDN, CDR2 FVKESK. Here the CDR3 reads CASSISLTPRGLTFF. CDR3 DNA: TGTGCCAGCAGCATCAGCTTGACACCCCGAGGATTAACTTTCTTT.

The V and J genes are TRBV30 and TRBJ1-2; the D gene is possibly TRBD1 (6 bases). Germline CDR1 is GTSNPN and CDR2 is SVGIG (reference sequence). The germline V and J ends were trimmed by 1 base and 4 bases, with 10 bases remaining between them. The CDR3 is made up of 13 amino acids. This CDR3 reads CAWSEDRPYGYTF. CDR3 DNA: TGTGCCTGGAGTGAGGACAGACCCTATGGCTACACCTTC.

The chain is built from TRBV4-3 and TRBJ1-5; tentatively, D is TRBD1 (5 bases). The CDR3 covers 17 residues. V shed 0 bases and J shed 1 base, with 13 bases lying between them. Germline-derived CDR1 and CDR2 are LGHNA and YSLEER. The CDR3 DNA is TGCGCCAGCAGCCAAGAAGGGGCCCCGGGAAGCAATCAGCCCCAGCATTTT. It yields the protein CASSQEGAPGSNQPQHF.

This clone was observed once. This chain uses TRBV18 with TRBJ1-1; TRBD1 might be the D (5 bases). V was pared by 3 bases and J by 4 bases, with 12 bases between. The CDR3 spans 14 residues. Germline lookup yields CDR1 KGHSH and CDR2 LQKENI. As DNA, the CDR3 is TGTGCCAGCTCACCCTCGGGAGGGACCACTGAAGCTTTCTTT. It encodes CASSPSGGTTEAFF.

The chain carries TRBV7-8 and TRBJ1-2, with TRBD1 matching 8 bases. V shed 5 bases and J 2 bases; nucleotides not matched to a gene: 7. This CDR3 comprises 15 residues. The V gene's germline CDR1 is SGHVS and CDR2 FQNEAQ. The CDR3 coding sequence is TGTGCCAGCAGCCTAAGGGACAGGCCGAACTATGGCTACACCTTC. Its translation is CASSLRDRPNYGYTF.

V and J are TRBV6-6 and TRBJ2-3, with a weak D call TRBD1 (6 bases). Trimming pared 4 bases from V and 2 bases from J, leaving 7 bases between. This CDR3 comprises 13 residues. Germline CDR1 and CDR2: MNHNY and SVGAGI (reference sequence). This CDR3 reads CASSWDNTDTQYF. The CDR3 DNA reads as TGTGCCAGCAGTTGGGACAACACAGATACGCAGTATTTT.

V and J are TRBV9 and TRBJ2-2; D unclear. The CDR3 has 16 residues. V was trimmed by 4 bases and J by 1 base, leaving 14 bases between them. Germline V gene data show CDR1 as SGDLS and CDR2 as YYNGEE. For the CDR3, the DNA is TGTGCCAGCAGCCCGAGGACGGAGCTGAACACCGGGGAGCTGTTTTTT. This translates into CASSPRTELNTGELFF.

The J gene is TRBJ1-1, the V gene TRBV18; a possible D gene is TRBD1 (5 bases). The CDR3 loop spans 15 amino acids. Germline CDR1 and CDR2: KGHSH and LQKENI. V was shortened by 4 bases and J by 1 base, with 13 bases between the two germline ends. CDR3 sequence reads: CASSHAGRENTEAFF. The CDR3 DNA reads TGTGCCAGCTCACACGCAGGGAGGGAGAACACTGAAGCTTTCTTT.

The J gene is TRBJ1-2, the V gene TRBV5-1, with D perhaps matching TRBD1 (5 bases). Germline-derived CDR1 and CDR2 are SGHRS and YFSETQ. With 0 bases removed from V and 2 bases from J, the gap between germline ends came to 14 bases. CDR3 length equals 16 residues. This chain's CDR3 is CASSLAPTGPNYGYTF. In nucleotides, the CDR3 is TGCGCCAGCAGCTTGGCCCCAACGGGACCGAACTATGGCTACACCTTC.

This sequence joins TRBV19 and TRBJ1-2; 8 nucleotides match TRBD1. The length of the CDR3 is 14 residues. Trimming removed 7 bases from V and 8 bases from J; junction bases left unmatched: 12. Germline CDR1 is LNHDA and CDR2 is SQIVND (reference sequence). CDR3 amino acids: CASNRDRRLPGYTF. DNA for the CDR3: TGTGCCAGTAACCGGGACAGGCGACTCCCGGGCTACACCTTC.

The chain uses TRBV5-1 and TRBJ1-3; D gene ambiguous. This CDR3 comprises 14 residues. Between the trimmed V and J ends, which lost 0 bases and 0 bases, there was a span of 4 bases. The germline CDR1 and CDR2 sequences are SGHRS and YFSETQ. CDR3: CASSLGGSGNTIYF. The CDR3 DNA reads TGCGCCAGCAGCTTGGGGGGCTCTGGAAACACCATATATTTT.

This clone is a singleton in its sample. The chain combines TRBV30 with TRBJ2-7; 7 nucleotides match TRBD2. V lost 2 bases and J lost 5; bases outside the gene matches: 9. This CDR3 has 14 amino acids. Per the germline V gene, CDR1 is GTSNPN and CDR2 is SVGIG (reference sequence). The CDR3 DNA sequence: TGTGCCTGGAGTCCTATTAGGGGAGGGAACGAGCAGTACTTC. Translating gives CAWSPIRGGNEQYF.

This chain links TRBV7-2 with TRBJ1-5; TRBD1 matches 9 bases. Trimming at V came to 6 bases and at J to 3 bases, leaving 3 bases not matched to a gene. Germline lookup yields CDR1 SGHTA and CDR2 FQGNSA. The CDR3 is 14 amino acids. The CDR3 protein is CASRRTGDNQPQHF. The CDR3 nucleotides are TGTGCCAGCAGGCGGACAGGGGACAATCAGCCCCAGCATTTT.

The rearrangement uses TRBV30 and TRBJ1-6; 10 bases match TRBD1. CDR3 length equals 14 residues. V dropped 3 bases and J dropped 8; count of bases not matched to a gene: 4. In germline, CDR1 is GTSNPN, CDR2 SVGIG (reference sequence). The CDR3, as DNA: TGTGCCTGGAGCACCGGGACAGGGGATTCACCCCTCCACTTT. Translated: CAWSTGTGDSPLHF.

The V call is TRBV6-1, the J call TRBJ1-2; no clear D gene. Germline V gene data show CDR1 as MNHNS and CDR2 as SASEGT. V lost 2 bases and J 2 bases, leaving 9 bases between the germline ends. The CDR3 is 14 amino acids. The DNA for the CDR3 is TGTGCCAGCAGTGAACAGGTCCCCAACTATGGCTACACCTTC. Its translation is CASSEQVPNYGYTF.

The chain recombines TRBV28 with TRBJ2-5; no reliable D call. The CDR3 contains 16 residues. Trimming removed 4 bases from V and 2 bases from J, with 17 bases in between. CDR1 MDHEN and CDR2 SYDVKM come from the germline V gene. Here the CDR3 DNA reads TGTGCCAGCAGTTCCCCTGGTCGGGCCCCACAAGAGACCCAGTACTTC. Translating it yields CASSSPGRAPQETQYF.

This clone appeared a single time. The gene calls are TRBV19 and TRBJ2-7; possible D gene TRBD1, 5 bases. Germline loops: CDR1 LNHDA, CDR2 SQIVND (reference sequence). The CDR3 sequence is 16 residues long. V was shortened by 2 bases and J by 6 bases, with 20 bases between the two germline ends. CDR3 region: CASSIWAGRVVGEQYF. For the CDR3, the DNA is TGTGCCAGTAGTATATGGGCCGGCAGGGTTGTGGGCGAGCAGTACTTC.